The rows below give T cell receptor beta chains drawn from one sample of a study of cytomegalovirus exposure and HLA in healthy donors. This table comes from immunoSEQ multiplex PCR, and its TCRdb copy is limited to in-frame clones, with some not included. The sample lists 150,000 to 250,000 clones; around 79% were seen once. Input material: PBMCs. The receptors originated from a woman in her thirties in good health and CMV-seropositive. CDR3s include the opening cysteine and the closing phenylalanine or tryptophan. The order of the fields is J gene, V gene, CDR3 protein.

TRBJ2-2	TRBV2	CASGGAGELFF
TRBJ2-1	TRBV5-1	CASSSLQGGTSYNEQFF
TRBJ2-7	TRBV5-1	CASRLGRGRTYEQYF
TRBJ1-2	TRBV6-5	CASSFLRTGTDGYTF
TRBJ2-7	TRBV14	CASSFSSYEQYF
TRBJ2-2	TRBV30	CAWSGRLTVAGKNTGELFF
TRBJ2-3	TRBV5-1	CASSRLAGGSDTQYF
TRBJ1-2	TRBV5-1	CASSLDLLEGYGYTF
TRBJ1-5	TRBV18	CASSPPGAVSNQPQHF
TRBJ2-7	TRBV4-1	CASSQDEVTSGAYEQYF
TRBJ2-7	TRBV5-5	CASRNGQGGSYEQYF
TRBJ2-3	TRBV5-1	CASSRLTGATDTQYF
TRBJ2-7	TRBV19	CASSIRSGASYEQYF
TRBJ2-7	TRBV5-3	CASSLGADSSYEQYF
TRBJ2-1	TRBV7-8	CASSHPTSGREYNEQFF
TRBJ2-5	TRBV11-2	CASSLVLRGGAETQYF
TRBJ2-7	TRBV7-9	CANRGLGGEQYF
TRBJ2-7	TRBV15	CATSKGQESDEQYF
TRBJ2-3	TRBV7-2	CASSLDSGGPGTDTQYF
TRBJ1-2	TRBV29-1	CSVEALKRYGYTF
TRBJ2-7	TRBV11-3	CASSANWRGSYEQYF
TRBJ2-2	TRBV6-1	CASSKTGGRTGELFF
TRBJ2-7	TRBV15	CATSTHPGIASYEQYF
TRBJ2-7	TRBV7-8	CASSSLPGQGAYEQYF
TRBJ2-1	TRBV7-7	CASSLGSSDNEQFF
TRBJ2-6	TRBV11-3	CASSLRSSGANVLTF
TRBJ1-6	TRBV4-2	CASSQEAGLNSPLHF
TRBJ1-3	TRBV5-1	CASSLGQYSGNTIYF
TRBJ1-5	TRBV5-1	CASSLVGGGQPQHF
TRBJ2-1	TRBV4-1	CASSRYSGSNNEQFF
TRBJ2-3	TRBV10-2	CASSDGGRLDDTQYF
TRBJ2-1	TRBV27	CASSLGPGRNYNEQFF
TRBJ2-5	TRBV6-5	CASRNDGETQYF
TRBJ2-2	TRBV7-6	CASSFLLAPNTGELFF
TRBJ1-4	TRBV19	CASSFSTRDTLATNEKLFF
TRBJ2-7	TRBV9	CASSVTGTSVSYEQYF
TRBJ1-5	TRBV19	CASSGRTGGDPIQPQHF
TRBJ2-1	TRBV11-2	CASSLAYNEQFF
TRBJ2-4	TRBV7-2	CASSPRQGPAKNIQYF
TRBJ2-2	TRBV15	CATSRAAGGPGELFF
TRBJ1-3	TRBV4-3	CASSQDRGGAGNTIYF
TRBJ1-2	TRBV5-4	CASSLSTYGYTF
TRBJ2-3	TRBV11-3	CASSPLAGSSTDTQYF
TRBJ2-1	TRBV19	CASSMGQGVYNEQFF
TRBJ2-3	TRBV7-9	CASSPPRSTDTQYF
TRBJ2-7	TRBV6-1	CASSLVQGDSYEQYF
TRBJ1-3	TRBV7-9	CASSSDWRSGNTIYF
TRBJ2-3	TRBV7-9	CASSPSRGVRTDTQYF
TRBJ1-2	TRBV7-9	CASSPPTSYYGYTF
TRBJ2-1	TRBV11-2	CASSLGASGSYNEQFF
TRBJ2-7	TRBV20-1	CSASGRDEQYF